This T cell receptor (beta chain) emerged from a study of cytomegalovirus exposure and HLA in healthy donors. 13 Jbeta primers and 60 Vbeta primers were used for the PCR. In the original analysis: Tens of millions of unique TCR beta chains, 9.5 million to 11 million of them shared, were counted by a later analysis. Data came from immunoSEQ multiplex PCR; TCRdb stores just in-frame clones and leaves some out. Clone size and V and J calls were adopted from that table, with D and trimming inferred from the DNA. Here the sample spans around 200,000 clones, roughly 79% being singletons. Trimming removed 5 bases from V and 9 bases from J, with 4 bases in between. This CDR3 region has 9 residues. The V gene's germline CDR1 is MNHEY and CDR2 SVGAGI. Healthy bone marrow donors made up the donors. Remarks on this clone: Its target is not known.

General study points: With later analysis, a missense DCLRE1C variant became linked to TCR beta V- and J-gene trimming. Being indistinguishable, some V segments were excluded, TRBV6-2 and TRBV6-3 among them.

Source material: PBMCs. This chain joins TRBV6-5 and TRBJ1-2; D gene uncertain. The sequence derives from a male donor in good health and CMV-seronegative. The DNA of the CDR3 is TGTGCCAGCAGTGAGAGCTACACCTTC. This translates into CASSESYTF.